This T cell receptor beta chain was sequenced for a study of T cell responses to AZD1222 COVID-19 vaccine (dated by TCRdb to the early 2020s). For the wider study: Because spike-specific TCR depth and breadth did not differ between the two schedules, AZD1222 recipients who got a second dose at roughly 4 weeks were pooled with those who got a second dose at roughly 12 weeks. TCR sequencing covered about 230 trial participants: approximately 200 given two doses of AZD1222 and about 26 given two doses of MenACWY control vaccine. Trial participants were enrolled by age into subgroups of 18-55, 56-69 and 70-plus years, and around 150, 29 and 61 TCR-sequenced participants, respectively, were included in these subgroups. Results and caveats for the whole study, not just this receptor: Conclusions about previously exposed vaccinees are limited, since just five or six AZD1222 recipients were seropositive for SARS-CoV-2 at baseline. Most participants were white British and females outnumbered males, and the authors suggested that clonal diversity may have been underestimated. Nearly half of unique spike-specific TCRs reportedly recognized epitopes outside regions mutated in the B.1.351 and B.1.1.7 variants. The whole spike protein was spanned by vaccine-associated CD4 TCRs, and dominant responses were seen in regions 160-218 and 743-854. Because no day 14 peak-response samples were available, repertoires were characterized only after the peak T cell response. The 56-69-year group was small, and its depth increase did not reach significance, likely because of low power. After two AZD1222 doses, spike-specific TCR breadth and depth were significantly higher than at day 0 and than in MenACWY recipients.

The CDR3 regions of human TCRbeta chains were analyzed by immunosequencing. Regarding the original processing steps: Repertoire TCRs were checked for matches against a reference library of SARS-CoV-2-specific TCRs that had been generated using the MIRA antigen-specificity platform. Breadth was defined as the fraction of unique TCRs that were SARS-CoV-2-associated. Depth was defined as the fraction of total T cells that were SARS-CoV-2-associated. Using the MIRA data, each spike-specific TCR was assigned both to the spike region to which the TCR was reactive and to a CD4 or CD8 class. Log10-transformed breadth and depth values were compared by one-way ANOVA with Sidak's multiple comparisons tests. The immuneACCESS repertoire file appears here via TCRdb, limited to in-frame rearrangements. These files lack a portion of the clones; in checked studies, under half of the deficit traces to unresolved V genes, and the cause of the others is not known. V, J and clone size were drawn from that table, and D and trimming were deduced from the DNA. The sample yields about 190,000 clones; around 89% were counted once. About 6.9% of the sample is held by the ten biggest clonotypes.

V and J are truncated by 3 bases and 2 bases respectively, leaving an intervening sequence of 14 bases. Per the germline V gene, KGHSH is the CDR1 and LQKENI is the CDR2. The CDR3 sequence holds 16 residues, the cysteine and phenylalanine included. Here the CDR3 DNA is all that survives: 48 bases in frame from base 1. Per the publication, the time point label means: baseline before first vaccination. Samples from vaccinated people were obtained from the UK trials COV001 and COV002, which included a single-blind randomized controlled phase 2/3 trial of AZD1222 (ChAdOx1 nCoV-19) in healthy adults. For TCRbeta chain sequencing, PBMC samples from trial participants were taken at day 0 and at day 28 after the second dose. A word on this clone: Its target antigen remains unknown. No base quality values were provided; no much bigger clone lies one nucleotide off.

This receptor was identified in an adult in good health. Rearrangement joined TRBV18 to TRBJ1-3, and possibly TRBD1, on 6 matching bases. The material was peripheral blood, obtained on day 0 of AZD1222 vaccination. The CDR3 region: CASSPNIDRTGNTIYF. DNA sequence: TGTGCCAGCTCACCCAACATTGACAGGACTGGAAACACCATATATTTT.